This entry lists 3 T cell receptor beta chains sequenced from one sample in a study of CD8+CD57+ T cells in acquired aplastic anemia. Patients chosen for sequencing had CD8+CD57+ cells that had expanded, as shown by flow cytometry. TCR beta VDJ and CDR3 profiling used genomic DNA as template. TCRdb independently ran MiXCR on the reads; one entry per CDR3 protein. The sample yields roughly 500,000 distinct CDR3 sequences, around 30% seen once. The sample consisted of sorted CD4+, CD8+, or CD8+CD57+ T cells (not recorded which) from PBMCs. These receptors were collected from a human donor with aplastic anemia.

In its sample, this clonotype was seen a few times. The genes are TRBV9 and TRBJ2-1; D call uncertain. V gave up 0 bases and J gave up 0 bases, with 7 bases separating them. The CDR3 is made up of 15 amino acids. The germline V gene encodes CDR1 SGDLS and CDR2 YYNGEE. The CDR3 DNA is TGTGCCAGCAGCGTAGATTACAGCTCCTACAATGAGCAGTTCTTC. Translation: CASSVDYSSYNEQFF.

The chain carries TRBV2 and TRBJ1-1, with TRBD1 matching over 9 bases. V trimming: 4 bases; J trimming: 11 bases; junction bases outside the gene matches: 11. Germline values: CDR1 SNHLY, CDR2 FYNNEI. The CDR3 spans 14 residues. The CDR3 DNA is TGTGCCAGCAGTGCCCGGCTGGGACAGGGTTTGGCTTTCTTT. This sequence encodes CASSARLGQGLAFF.

This clonotype appeared many times. The V gene is TRBV10-3, the J gene TRBJ2-1, with D possibly being TRBD2 (5 bases). V was clipped by 3 bases and J by 9 bases, with 9 bases between them. This CDR3 region has 12 residues. Germline lookup yields CDR1 ENHRY and CDR2 SYGVKD. The CDR3 DNA is TGTGCCATCAGTGAACAAGGAGGTGAGCAGTTCTTC. Its protein product is CAISEQGGEQFF.